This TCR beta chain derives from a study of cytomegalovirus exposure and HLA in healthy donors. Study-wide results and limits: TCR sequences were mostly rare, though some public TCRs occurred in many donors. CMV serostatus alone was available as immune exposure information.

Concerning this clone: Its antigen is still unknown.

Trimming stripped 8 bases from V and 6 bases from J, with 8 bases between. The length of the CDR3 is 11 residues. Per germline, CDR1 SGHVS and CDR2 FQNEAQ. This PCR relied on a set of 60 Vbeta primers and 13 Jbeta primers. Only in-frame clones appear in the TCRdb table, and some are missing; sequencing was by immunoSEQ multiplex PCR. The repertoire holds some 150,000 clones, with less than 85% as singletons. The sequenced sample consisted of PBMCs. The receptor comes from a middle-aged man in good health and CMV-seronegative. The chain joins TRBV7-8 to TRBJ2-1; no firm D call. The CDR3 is CASLTGNEQFF. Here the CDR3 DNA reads TGTGCCAGCCTTACGGGCAATGAGCAGTTCTTC.